These 16 T cell receptor beta chains were sequenced from one sample in a study of T cell responses to AZD1222 COVID-19 vaccine. Assay: immunoSEQ multiplex PCR; the TCRdb copy retains only in-frame clones and omits some. The profile shows 110,000 to 150,000 clones, 92% of them singletons. Specimen: peripheral blood, collected on day 0 of AZD1222 vaccination. The source of these receptors is an adult in good health.

This chain connects TRBV19 to TRBJ2-1; 12 bases match TRBD2. Germline CDR1 and CDR2: LNHDA and SQIVND (reference sequence). V was pared by 9 bases and J by 1 base, with 1 base of the junction left unmatched. The CDR3 is 14 amino acids. The CDR3 region is CASGLAGSYNEQFF. The CDR3 bases are TGTGCCAGCGGACTAGCGGGGTCCTACAATGAGCAGTTCTTC.

CDR3: CASRRLAGGDEQYF. In nucleotides, the CDR3 is TGTGCCAGCAGACGACTAGCGGGAGGCGACGAGCAGTACTTC. V gene TRBV6-5 combines with J gene TRBJ2-7; 13 bases align to TRBD2. In germline, CDR1 is MNHEY, CDR2 SVGAGI. The CDR3 totals 14 residues. After removal of 6 bases from V and 5 bases from J, the junction contained 4 bases not matched to a gene.

The chain has TRBV7-8 and TRBJ2-1; TRBD2 might be the D (5 bases). The germline V and J ends were trimmed by 5 bases and 1 base, with 21 bases remaining between them. Per the germline V gene, CDR1 is SGHVS and CDR2 is FQNEAQ. This CDR3 spans 18 amino acids. The DNA for the CDR3 is TGTGCCAGCAGCCCCTCCGTGTTGAGGGCCCCTTCCTACAATGAGCAGTTCTTC. It codes for CASSPSVLRAPSYNEQFF.

V usage is TRBV11-2 and J usage is TRBJ2-1; TRBD2 agrees at 12 bases. The ends lost 2 bases at V and 9 bases at J; junction bases unmatched: 5. This CDR3 region has 15 residues. The germline V gene has CDR1 SGHAT and CDR2 FQNNGV. In nucleotides, the CDR3 is TGTGCCAGCAGCTTATCTAGCGGGAGGGCCGTTGAGCAGTTCTTC. It specifies CASSLSSGRAVEQFF.

There are a few counts of this clone. The CDR3 DNA reads as TGTGCCAGCAGCTTTGACAGCCCTAACTATGGCTACACCTTC. The encoded protein is CASSFDSPNYGYTF. J is TRBJ1-2 and V is TRBV7-8, with D possibly matching TRBD1 (5 bases). The germline V gene encodes CDR1 SGHVS and CDR2 FQNEAQ. The V end was cut by 3 bases, the J end by 0 bases, with 8 bases between. This CDR3 has 14 amino acids.

This chain connects TRBV3-1 (or the pseudogene TRBV3-2) to TRBJ2-1; 9 positions agree with TRBD2. The CDR3 totals 15 residues. The junction had 7 bases not matched to a gene; V was cut back by 0 bases and J by 10 bases. Per germline, CDR1 LGHDT and CDR2 YNNKEL (reference sequence). The CDR3 DNA follows: TGTGCCAGCAGCCAAGATTTGGCGGGAGGGAAAGAGCAGTTCTTC. This sequence encodes CASSQDLAGGKEQFF.

The rearrangement links TRBV6-5 to TRBJ2-3; 9 bases are shared with TRBD2. Losses at the gene ends were 6 bases for V and 6 bases for J; bases not matched to a gene: 10. Germline CDR1 is MNHEY and CDR2 is SVGAGI. This CDR3 contains 15 residues. CDR3 sequence (DNA): TGTGCCAGCAGCCGCGTAGCGGGAGCGATGGATACGCAGTATTTT. Its translation: CASSRVAGAMDTQYF.

This clone was seen only a few times. The rearrangement joins TRBV25-1 to TRBJ2-1; TRBD1 agrees at 8 bases. Germline V gene lookup returns CDR1 MGHDK and CDR2 SYGVNS. V lost 2 bases to trimming and J lost 7 bases; unmatched junction nucleotides: 4. The CDR3 runs to 14 residues. The CDR3 bases are TGTGCCAGCAGTGAACAGGGGGCTATGAATGAGCAGTTCTTC. Amino acids: CASSEQGAMNEQFF.

The rearrangement uses TRBV5-5 and TRBJ2-1; tentative D call: TRBD1 (5 bases). The CDR3 has 19 amino acids. The germline V and J ends were trimmed by 4 bases and 0 bases, with 23 bases remaining between them. CDR1 is SGHKS and CDR2 is YYEKEE in the germline V gene (reference sequence). In nucleotides, the CDR3 is TGTGCCAGCAGCATCTTACGGCAAGGGGCGCCCCTCTCCTACAATGAGCAGTTCTTC. It is translated as CASSILRQGAPLSYNEQFF.

The chain uses TRBV9 and TRBJ2-1; TRBD2 matches at 8 bases. There are 16 residues in the CDR3. Germline V gene sequence: CDR1 SGDLS, CDR2 YYNGEE. Trimming removed 0 bases from V and 8 bases from J; junction bases left unmatched: 10. The chain's CDR3 is CASSVVEGLGPHEQFF. The CDR3 DNA sequence: TGTGCCAGCAGCGTAGTGGAGGGACTAGGGCCTCATGAGCAGTTCTTC.

This chain uses TRBV11-1 with TRBJ2-5; D might be TRBD1 or TRBD2, each matching 5 bases. Germline V gene lookup returns CDR1 SGHAT and CDR2 FQDESV (reference sequence). The ends were cut back, 2 bases at V and 5 bases at J, with 15 bases in the middle. This CDR3 is 15 amino acids long. The DNA of the CDR3 is TGTGCCAGCAGCTTATCACGACATCGGGGCGAGACCCAGTACTTC. The encoded protein is CASSLSRHRGETQYF.

The rearrangement links TRBV7-2 to TRBJ1-5; 9 nucleotides agree with TRBD1. After removal of 7 bases from V and 1 base from J, the junction contained 8 bases not matched to a gene. The CDR3 runs 16 residues. Germline CDR1 and CDR2: SGHTA and FQGNSA. CDR3 bases: TGTGCCAGCACCGTCACAGGGGGCTGGAGCAATCAGCCCCAGCATTTT. It codes for CASTVTGGWSNQPQHF.

V and J are TRBV30 and TRBJ1-1, with D tentatively TRBD1 (5 bases). Per germline, CDR1 GTSNPN and CDR2 SVGIG (reference sequence). With 2 bases removed from V and 0 bases from J, the gap between germline ends came to 7 bases. CDR3 length: 13 amino acids. CDR3 DNA sequence: TGTGCCTGGAGTCAGGGCTTGAACACTGAAGCTTTCTTT. Amino acids: CAWSQGLNTEAFF. Full variable domain (remainder filled in from reference TRBV30 and TRBJ1-1): SQTIHQWPATLVQPVGSPLSLECTVEGTSNPNLYWYRQAAGRGLQLLFYSVGIGQISSEVPQNLSASRPQDRQFILSSKKLLLSDSGFYLCAWSQGLNTEAFFGQGTRLTVV.

V and J are TRBV15 and TRBJ2-5; 12 nucleotides line up with TRBD1. CDR1 LNHNV and CDR2 YYDKDF come from the germline V gene (reference sequence). V lost 11 bases to trimming and J lost 5 bases; unmatched junction nucleotides: 12. CDR3 length: 15 amino acids. DNA of the CDR3: TGTGCCTCGACCGGGGGACAGGGGGCCGAGGAGACCCAGTACTTC. This encodes CASTGGQGAEETQYF.

The rearrangement links TRBV6-1 to TRBJ1-1, with 9 bases identical to TRBD1. CDR1 is MNHNS and CDR2 is SASEGT in the germline V gene. The CDR3 contains 15 residues. Losses at the gene ends were 3 bases for V and 4 bases for J; bases not matched to a gene: 6. CDR3 protein: CASSDWTGEFTEAFF. In DNA, the CDR3 is TGTGCCAGCAGTGATTGGACAGGGGAGTTCACTGAAGCTTTCTTT.

CDR3 in DNA: TGTGCCACCGGACCAAACAATCAGCCCCAGCATTTT. The encoded protein is CATGPNNQPQHF. V gene TRBV12-3 or TRBV12-4 combines with J gene TRBJ1-5; D call uncertain. Trimming pared 10 bases from V and 3 bases from J, leaving 10 bases between. The CDR3 has 12 residues.